This TCR beta chain is drawn from a study of blood T cell repertoires in COVID-19. The CDR3 covers 15 residues. J lost 1 base, V lost 3 bases, and 4 bases had no gene match. CDR1 is SGHAT and CDR2 is FQNNGV in the germline V gene. As concerns this clone: Distinct nucleotide sequences in the sample also encode this CDR3.

Original analysis: Cell counts per sample came from amplifying reference gene primers. TCRdb's table, derived via immunoSEQ multiplex PCR, lists solely in-frame clones and lacks some. That table furnishes V, J and clone size, whereas the DNA furnished D and trimming. The data contain 350,000 to 450,000 clones, approximately 86% of them singletons. J is TRBJ2-7 and V is TRBV11-2; 9 nucleotides agree with TRBD2. The specimen sequenced was peripheral blood. This receptor was obtained from a human donor in a cohort sampled during active COVID-19. CDR3 in amino acids: CASSLGLAGSYEQYF. The CDR3 bases are TGTGCCAGCAGCTTGGGTCTAGCGGGGTCCTACGAGCAGTACTTC.